A selection of T cell receptor beta chains follows, all from one sample in a study of monozygotic twins with inflammatory bowel disease. One entry per CDR3 protein, without DNA, is what TCRdb gives after re-calling the 5' RACE reads. The sample has about 380,000 distinct CDR3 sequences. Sequencing used blood. The receptors here all came from a human donor with ulcerative colitis or Crohn's disease, or a healthy co-twin of an affected twin (not recorded which). The CDR3 runs from the conserved cysteine through the conserved F or W.

J gene	V gene	CDR3 protein
TRBJ2-2	TRBV19	CASSIGGQGNTGELFF
TRBJ2-7	TRBV24-1	CATSDPRDSLYEQYF
TRBJ1-6	TRBV6-5	CASSYRGQGGSPLHF
TRBJ2-2	TRBV6-4	CANSGLNPVGSDTGELFF
TRBJ1-4	TRBV7-9	CASSSPWDRGGEKLFF
TRBJ2-7	TRBV6-1	CASTPGQGAGEQYF
TRBJ1-3	TRBV6-1	CASSEGLNSGNTIYF
TRBJ1-1	TRBV7-9	CASSLVGRGAFF
TRBJ2-2	TRBV30	CAWSSGVNGELFF
TRBJ1-6	TRBV11-2	CASSLETFSSSPLHF
TRBJ1-6	TRBV20-1	CSARDLSYNSPLHF
TRBJ2-5	TRBV7-3	CASSLLQQETQYF
TRBJ1-1	TRBV6-2/TRBV6-3	CASSYRGPIVGTEAFF
TRBJ2-1	TRBV7-3	CASSLSPQNNEQFF
TRBJ1-4	TRBV20-1	CSASETYINEKLFF
TRBJ2-7	TRBV7-3	CASSLFGASYEQYF
TRBJ2-3	TRBV7-3	CASSLLSGGASSTDTQYF
TRBJ2-7	TRBV4-3	CASSQDQGQEKFYEQYF
TRBJ1-2	TRBV5-1	CASSLTRKNYGYTF
TRBJ2-1	TRBV27	CASSSLTGQYNEQFF
TRBJ2-7	TRBV20-1	CSASTRFILHEQYF
TRBJ1-2	TRBV27	CASRLTANYGYTF
TRBJ1-5	TRBV6-5	CASSYDRSGNQPQHF
TRBJ1-1	TRBV7-9	CASSLDPGAWTEAFF
TRBJ1-5	TRBV20-1	CSARDSLLNNQPQHF
TRBJ1-5	TRBV5-6	CASSRAKRQGFNQPQHF
TRBJ2-5	TRBV29-1	CSATDRQETQYF
TRBJ2-3	TRBV5-1	CASSPRPSSTDTQYF
TRBJ2-1	TRBV14	CASSTAGVEQFF
TRBJ1-1	TRBV28	CASSFPGGAGNTEAFF
TRBJ1-1	TRBV4-3	CASSQVGENTEAFF
TRBJ1-4	TRBV4-2	CASSPNSRGNEKLFF
TRBJ2-1	TRBV6-1	CASTGLAGNNEQFF
TRBJ1-6	TRBV15	CATSGYRESPLHF
TRBJ1-2	TRBV7-2	CASSFQTGGGYGYTF
TRBJ2-1	TRBV6-5	CASSYSRGPSHHNEQFF
TRBJ1-1	TRBV7-9	CASSLAAPGTGTKAVFF
TRBJ2-1	TRBV4-3	CASSQGTASYNEQFF
TRBJ1-1	TRBV9	CASSADLRGTEAFF
TRBJ2-5	TRBV5-1	CASSLTGTGWETQYF
TRBJ2-7	TRBV12-3/TRBV12-4	CASSFRTGTYEQYF
TRBJ1-4	TRBV6-4	CASLGTGGKLFF
TRBJ2-7	TRBV27	CASSLSGQHYEQYF
TRBJ1-4	TRBV7-8	CASSSSFGGGTTNEKLFF
TRBJ1-5	TRBV20-1	CSASVSGTQPQHF
TRBJ2-7	TRBV18	CASSPPQGEFEQYF
TRBJ1-1	TRBV4-1	CASSQDAGGYTEAFF
TRBJ2-4	TRBV7-9	CASSTGQGRGTKNIQYF
TRBJ2-7	TRBV5-6	CASSLSPRPSYEQYF